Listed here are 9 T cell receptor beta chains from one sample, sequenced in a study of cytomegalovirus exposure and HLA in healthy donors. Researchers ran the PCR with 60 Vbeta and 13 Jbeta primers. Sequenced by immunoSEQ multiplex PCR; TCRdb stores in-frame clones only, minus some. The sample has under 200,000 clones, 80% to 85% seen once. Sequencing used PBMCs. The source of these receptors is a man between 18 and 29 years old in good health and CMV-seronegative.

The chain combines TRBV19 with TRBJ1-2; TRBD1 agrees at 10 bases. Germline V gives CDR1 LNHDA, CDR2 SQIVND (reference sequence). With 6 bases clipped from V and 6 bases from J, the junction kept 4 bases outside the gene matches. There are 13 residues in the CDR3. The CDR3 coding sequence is TGTGCCAGTAGAGGGACAGGGGACGATGGCTACACCTTC. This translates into CASRGTGDDGYTF.

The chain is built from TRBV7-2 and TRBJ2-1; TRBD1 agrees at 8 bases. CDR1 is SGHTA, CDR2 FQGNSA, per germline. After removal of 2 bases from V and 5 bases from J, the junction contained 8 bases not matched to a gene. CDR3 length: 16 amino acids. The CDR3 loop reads CASSLFGQGVNNEQFF. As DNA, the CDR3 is TGTGCCAGCAGCTTATTTGGACAGGGCGTTAACAATGAGCAGTTCTTC.

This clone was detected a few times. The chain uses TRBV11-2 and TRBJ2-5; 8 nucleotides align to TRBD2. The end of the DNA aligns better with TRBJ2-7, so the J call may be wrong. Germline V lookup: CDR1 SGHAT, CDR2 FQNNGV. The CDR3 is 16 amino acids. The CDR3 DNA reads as TGTGCCAGCAGCTTAGTTAATGGACTTAGCGGGGACGAGCAGTACTTC. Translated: CASSLVNGLSGDEQYF.

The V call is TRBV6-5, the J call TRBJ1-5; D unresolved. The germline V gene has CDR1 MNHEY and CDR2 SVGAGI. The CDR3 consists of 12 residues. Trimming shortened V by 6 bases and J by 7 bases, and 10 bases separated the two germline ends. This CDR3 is CASSVTWQPQHF. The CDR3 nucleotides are TGTGCCAGCAGCGTCACATGGCAGCCCCAGCATTTT.

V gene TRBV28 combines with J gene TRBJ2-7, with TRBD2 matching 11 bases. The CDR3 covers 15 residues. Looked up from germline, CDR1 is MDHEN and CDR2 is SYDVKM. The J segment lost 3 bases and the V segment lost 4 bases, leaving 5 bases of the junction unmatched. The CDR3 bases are TGTGCCAGCAGTTCTAGCGGGGGGCCCCACTACGAGCAGTACTTC. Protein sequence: CASSSSGGPHYEQYF.

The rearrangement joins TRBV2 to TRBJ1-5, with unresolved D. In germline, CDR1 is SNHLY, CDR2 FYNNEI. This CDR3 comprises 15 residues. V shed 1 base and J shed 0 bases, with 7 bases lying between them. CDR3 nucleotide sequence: TGTGCCAGCAGTGAAGGGCGGTATAGCAATCAGCCCCAGCATTTT. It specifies CASSEGRYSNQPQHF.

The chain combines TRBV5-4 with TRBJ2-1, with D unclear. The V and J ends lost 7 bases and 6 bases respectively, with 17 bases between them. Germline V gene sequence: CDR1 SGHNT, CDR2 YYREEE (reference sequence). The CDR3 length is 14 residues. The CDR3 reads CASQQDPPLNEQFF. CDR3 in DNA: TGTGCCAGCCAGCAGGATCCCCCACTCAATGAGCAGTTCTTC.

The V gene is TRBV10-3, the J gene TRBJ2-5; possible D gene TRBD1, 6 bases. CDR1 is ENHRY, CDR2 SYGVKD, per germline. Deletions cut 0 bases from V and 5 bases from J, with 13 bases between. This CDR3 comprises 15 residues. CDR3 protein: CAISESGRGYETQYF. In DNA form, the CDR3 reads TGTGCCATCAGTGAGTCGGGCAGGGGATATGAGACCCAGTACTTC.

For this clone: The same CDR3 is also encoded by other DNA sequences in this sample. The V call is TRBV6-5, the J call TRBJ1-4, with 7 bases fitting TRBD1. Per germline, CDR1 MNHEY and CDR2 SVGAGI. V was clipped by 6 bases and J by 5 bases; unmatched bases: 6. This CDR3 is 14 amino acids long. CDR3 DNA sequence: TGTGCCAGCAGGCTGGGACAGCTCAATGAAAAACTGTTTTTT. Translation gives CASRLGQLNEKLFF.